Following are 31 T cell receptor beta chains from one sample sequenced in a study of T cells in Graves' hyperthyroidism and ophthalmopathy (dated by TCRdb to 2018 to 2020). Library prep was done by multiplex PCR. Sequencing used an Illumina HiSeq 2000. Amplification of TCR beta CDR3 regions was carried out from RNA transcripts. The TCR CDR3 was subjected to a first round of RT-PCR using the HTBI primer set and the Qiagen OneStep RT-PCR kit. The public reads were run again by TCRdb, first through fastp at Q25 and then through MiXCR, and only productive beta chains were kept. Under each unique CDR3 protein, matching rows form one entry showing the most common genes and DNA. This sample holds hundreds of thousands of distinct CDR3 sequences; 14% were observed only once. The ten biggest clones cover more than 8.5% of the sample. The specimen was blood. Receptors originate from a woman aged 18-29 years with Graves' hyperthyroidism.

The V and J genes are TRBV11-1 and TRBJ2-2; tentative D call: TRBD2 (6 bases). V lost 2 bases to trimming and J lost 6 bases, with 16 bases between them. The germline V gene has CDR1 SGHAT and CDR2 FQDESV (reference sequence). The length of the CDR3 is 16 residues. The CDR3 loop reads CASSLILGGGSGELFF. The CDR3 coding sequence is TGTGCCAGCAGCTTAATCCTTGGGGGAGGCTCCGGGGAGCTGTTTTTT.

This clonotype was seen ten or more times. V usage is TRBV12-3 or TRBV12-4 and J usage is TRBJ2-5; D is perhaps TRBD1 (8 bases). The CDR3 covers 17 residues. Trimming stripped 2 bases from V and 1 base from J, with 17 bases between. The CDR3 DNA sequence: TGTGCCAGCAGTTTATGGGGGGGACAGGAGGGCCAAGAGACCCAGTACTTC. Protein sequence: CASSLWGGQEGQETQYF.

This clonotype was detected only a few times. The chain carries TRBV13 and TRBJ1-2; D is ambiguous. V was trimmed by 0 bases and J by 6 bases, leaving 11 bases between them. CDR1 is PRHDT and CDR2 is FYEKMQ in the germline V gene (reference sequence). The CDR3 loop spans 14 amino acids. In nucleotides, the CDR3 is TGTGCCAGCAGCTTAGGAGCAAATTTGGATGGCTACACCTTC. Its protein product is CASSLGANLDGYTF.

Only a few counts were recorded for this clonotype. The chain recombines TRBV20-1 with TRBJ1-1; D is ambiguous. Germline assignment: CDR1 DFQATT and CDR2 SNEGSKA (reference sequence). Trimming took off 0 bases at V and 7 bases at J, with 12 bases between the two ends. This CDR3 comprises 13 residues. The CDR3: CSARDRLGYEAFF. The CDR3 DNA reads TGCAGTGCTAGAGATCGGTTGGGATATGAAGCTTTCTTT.

This clonotype was counted between two and nine times. V and J are TRBV28 and TRBJ2-1; TRBD1 might be the D (6 bases). Germline V gene data show CDR1 as MDHEN and CDR2 as SYDVKM. The CDR3 has 14 residues. V shed 7 bases and J shed 6 bases, with 16 bases lying between them. The CDR3 DNA sequence: TGTGCCAGCAAACTGACAGGATTCAGCAATGAGCAGTTCTTC. Translating gives CASKLTGFSNEQFF.

This clonotype was seen repeatedly, ten times or more. V gene TRBV7-9 combines with J gene TRBJ2-7, with 11 nucleotides matching TRBD1. Germline CDR1 SEHNR, CDR2 FQNEAQ (reference sequence). The J segment lost 3 bases and the V segment lost 6 bases, leaving 10 bases of the junction unmatched. This CDR3 has 16 residues. CDR3 loop: CASRPPTGTGGYEQYF. CDR3 nucleotide sequence: TGTGCCAGCAGGCCACCAACCGGGACAGGGGGCTACGAGCAGTACTTC.

This clonotype has just a few counts. The V call is TRBV4-3, the J call TRBJ2-1, with 9 bases that match TRBD2. Germline V lookup: CDR1 LGHNA, CDR2 YSLEER. V dropped 0 bases and J dropped 2; count of bases not matched to a gene: 8. The CDR3 length is 18 residues. Here the CDR3 reads CASSQDWAGGPPYNEQFF. DNA of the CDR3: TGCGCCAGCAGCCAAGATTGGGCGGGAGGGCCGCCCTACAATGAGCAGTTCTTC.

This clonotype was counted a few times. The chain carries TRBV28 and TRBJ1-2; 7 bases align to TRBD1. From germline, CDR1 is MDHEN and CDR2 SYDVKM. Germline trimming cut 6 bases from V and 4 bases from J; bases unmatched to any gene: 8. The CDR3 length is 14 residues. The CDR3 coding sequence is TGTGCCAGCAGCCCGAGGGGGCTGGCCTATGGCTACACCTTC. Translated: CASSPRGLAYGYTF.

The table lists this clonotype with many counts. Sequence at one end of the junction differs from germline and may be a read error. The chain employs TRBV11-2 and TRBJ2-1; no definite D call. Germline CDR1 reads SGHAT; CDR2 reads FQNNGV. The CDR3 covers 15 residues. CDR3: CASSAVTGSYYEQFF. The CDR3, as DNA: TGTGCCAGCAGCGCTGTGACCGGCTCCTACTATGAGCAGTTCTTC. Supplemented by reference TRBV11-2 and TRBJ2-1, the full variable domain reads EAGVAQSPRYKIIEKRQSVAFWCNPISGHATLYWYQQILGQGPKLLIQFQNNGVVDDSQLPKDRFSAERLKGVDSTLKIQPAKLEDSAVYLCASSAVTGSYYEQFFGPGTRLTVL.

This clonotype was recorded at least ten times. The chain joins TRBV11-2 to TRBJ2-1; D is possibly TRBD2 (6 bases). Trimming removed 0 bases at V and 8 bases at J, with 20 bases between. CDR3 size: 17 residues. Germline CDR1 is SGHAT and CDR2 is FQNNGV. The CDR3 nucleotides read TGTGCCAGCAGCTTAGATCCTTCGGCGGGGAGCGGCTATGAGCAGTTCTTC. It translates to CASSLDPSAGSGYEQFF.

This clonotype was seen at least ten times. The chain carries TRBV20-1 and TRBJ1-1; 9 nucleotides line up with TRBD1. Germline CDR1 is DFQATT and CDR2 is SNEGSKA (reference sequence). The V gene end was trimmed by 1 base and the J gene end by 6 bases; junction bases not matched to a gene: 6. The CDR3 length is 14 residues. Here the CDR3 DNA reads TGCAGTGCTAGAGGGGGGACAGGGAGGTCTGAAGCTTTCTTT. Amino acids: CSARGGTGRSEAFF.

The V call is TRBV19, the J call TRBJ2-2; D tentatively fits TRBD1 or TRBD2 (5 bases each). V lost 9 bases and J 0 bases, leaving 11 bases between the germline ends. Germline CDR1 LNHDA, CDR2 SQIVND (reference sequence). The CDR3 loop spans 14 amino acids. The CDR3 DNA reads TGTGCCAGCCGGGACGACGCGAACACCGGGGAGCTGTTTTTT. Its translation is CASRDDANTGELFF.

The chain uses TRBV7-9 and TRBJ2-3; D not resolved. CDR1 and CDR2 (germline): SEHNR, FQNEAQ (reference sequence). V was trimmed by 5 bases and J by 4 bases, leaving 13 bases between them. The CDR3 covers 14 residues. The CDR3 loop reads CASSNTRKADTQYF. CDR3 DNA: TGTGCCAGCAGCAACACGAGAAAGGCAGATACGCAGTATTTT.

This clonotype was detected many times. This chain uses TRBV20-1 with TRBJ1-6, with unresolved D. The germline CDR1 and CDR2 sequences are DFQATT and SNEGSKA (reference sequence). This CDR3 has 15 amino acids. Trimming stripped 1 base from V and 0 bases from J, with 7 bases between. In nucleotides, the CDR3 is TGCAGTGCTAGAGGGGATAGCTCCTATAATTCACCCCTCCACTTT. Translating gives CSARGDSSYNSPLHF.

This clonotype was observed a handful of times. The rearrangement joins TRBV12-3 or TRBV12-4 to TRBJ2-7, with D possibly matching TRBD1 (8 bases). The ends were cut back, 8 bases at V and 4 bases at J, with 36 bases in the middle. The CDR3 runs 20 residues. Here the CDR3 reads CASGGLGLGQGGGSGYEQYF. The DNA for the CDR3 is TGTGCCAGCGGAGGTTTGGGGCTTGGACAGGGAGGCGGGAGTGGTTACGAGCAGTACTTC.

This clonotype was detected ten times or more. The chain employs TRBV3-1 and TRBJ2-3; D may be TRBD1 (6 bases). CDR1 and CDR2 (germline): LGHDT, YNNKEL (reference sequence). This CDR3 is built from 17 residues. V lost 4 bases and J 3 bases, leaving 20 bases between the germline ends. The CDR3 here is CASSLPDRPLKTDTQYF. Written as DNA, the CDR3 is TGTGCCAGCAGCCTCCCGGACAGACCCCTAAAAACAGATACGCAGTATTTT.

The V call is TRBV6-2 or TRBV6-3, the J call TRBJ1-5; no clear D gene. CDR3 length: 14 amino acids. V was shortened by 0 bases and J by 9 bases, with 12 bases between the two germline ends. Germline V lookup: CDR1 MNHEY, CDR2 SVGEGT. The CDR3 region has the DNA TGTGCCAGCAGTTACTCCACGGCCGTGGGGCCCCAGCATTTT. Translated: CASSYSTAVGPQHF.

This clonotype came up many times. Here the CDR3 reads CASSQEAGGIGSYEQYF. The CDR3 nucleotides read TGTGCCAGCAGCCAAGAGGCGGGAGGAATAGGATCCTACGAGCAGTACTTC. The V gene is TRBV4-2, the J gene TRBJ2-7, with TRBD2 matching 8 bases. Looked up from germline, CDR1 is LGHNA and CDR2 is YNFKEQ. There are 17 residues in the CDR3. Trimming at V came to 0 bases and at J to 1 base, leaving 8 bases not matched to a gene.

This clonotype was detected ten times or more. The chain combines TRBV28 with TRBJ1-4; the D is unclear. The CDR3 is 13 amino acids. The V gene lost 7 bases and the J gene lost 0 bases, with 6 bases spanning the gap. CDR1 and CDR2 from the germline V gene are MDHEN and SYDVKM. CDR3 coding DNA: TGTGCCAGCATGGGCGCAACTAATGAAAAACTGTTTTTT. This encodes CASMGATNEKLFF.

CDR3 sequence reads: CASSAGVESYGYTF. The CDR3 nucleotides are TGTGCCTCATCGGCAGGGGTAGAAAGCTATGGCTACACCTTC. V and J are TRBV30 and TRBJ1-2; a weak D match, TRBD1 (6 bases). CDR1 GTSNPN and CDR2 SVGIG come from the germline V gene (reference sequence). With 7 bases removed from V and 4 bases from J, the gap between germline ends came to 19 bases. This CDR3 comprises 14 residues.

This clonotype was counted ten times or more. This sequence joins TRBV18 and TRBJ2-1, with 7 bases aligning to TRBD1. CDR1 is KGHSH and CDR2 is LQKENI in the germline V gene. V lost 6 bases and J lost 6; bases outside the gene matches: 11. CDR3 length: 15 residues. Here the CDR3 reads CASSLGGAQGNEQFF. DNA for the CDR3: TGTGCCAGCTCTCTAGGGGGCGCACAGGGCAATGAGCAGTTCTTC.

This clonotype was observed many times. This chain links TRBV6-2 or TRBV6-3 with TRBJ2-1, with 9 bases fitting TRBD2. Trimming took 2 bases from V and 10 from J; bases not matched to a gene: 6. The V gene's germline CDR1 is MNHEY and CDR2 SVGEGT. CDR3 length equals 14 residues. The chain's CDR3 is CASSYASGIQEQFF. The CDR3 nucleotides read TGTGCCAGCAGTTACGCTAGCGGGATTCAAGAGCAGTTCTTC.

CDR3 DNA: TGCGCCAGCAGCTTCGGGGGGTCTAGAACAGATACGCAGTATTTT. The encoded protein is CASSFGGSRTDTQYF. This rearrangement joins TRBV5-1 to TRBJ2-3; TRBD2 agrees at 7 bases. V shed 2 bases and J 3 bases; nucleotides not matched to a gene: 6. The CDR3 sequence is 15 residues long. Germline V lookup: CDR1 SGHRS, CDR2 YFSETQ. The variable domain in full, completed from reference TRBV5-1 and TRBJ2-3, reads KAGVTQTPRYLIKTRGQQVTLSCSPISGHRSVSWYQQTPGQGLQFLFEYFSETQRNKGNFPGRFSGRQFSNSRSEMNVSTLELGDSALYLCASSFGGSRTDTQYFGPGTRLTVL.

This clonotype showed up many times. The chain has TRBV11-2 and TRBJ2-7; 7 bases agree with TRBD1. The junction had 2 bases not matched to a gene; V was cut back by 4 bases and J by 2 bases. The germline CDR1 and CDR2 sequences are SGHAT and FQNNGV. The CDR3 spans 13 residues. The chain's CDR3 is CASSWDSPYEQYF. CDR3 nucleotides: TGTGCCAGCAGCTGGGACAGCCCCTACGAGCAGTACTTC.

V gene TRBV6-1 combines with J gene TRBJ1-4; tentatively, D is TRBD1 (5 bases). The CDR3 totals 12 residues. Germline CDR1 is MNHNS and CDR2 is SASEGT. The V and J ends lost 4 bases and 8 bases respectively, with 8 bases between them. The CDR3 is CASSVGAEKLFF. For the CDR3, the DNA is TGTGCCAGCAGTGTAGGGGCCGAAAAACTGTTTTTT.

On this clonotype: A single base separates this from a much larger clone, so it may be a read error. Lacking the conserved final phenylalanine or tryptophan, this CDR3 likely reflects a read error. V gene TRBV20-1 combines with J gene TRBJ2-5; TRBD1 aligns across 7 bases. The trim removed 3 bases at V and 1 base at J, leaving 5 bases unmatched. CDR3 size: 14 residues. The germline V gene has CDR1 DFQATT and CDR2 SNEGSKA (reference sequence). DNA of the CDR3: TGCAGTGCTAGTGGGACAGCTACCCAAGAGACCCAGTACTTA. Protein: CSASGTATQETQYL.

This clonotype was counted at least ten times. The chain is built from TRBV9 and TRBJ1-2, with TRBD1 as a possible D gene (6 bases). The length of the CDR3 is 15 residues. Trimming left V 4 bases short and J 0 bases short, with 13 bases between. Germline loops: CDR1 SGDLS, CDR2 YYNGEE. CDR3 bases: TGTGCCAGCAGCCCCGGGAGGGGGACTAACTATGGCTACACCTTC. Its translation is CASSPGRGTNYGYTF.

This chain joins TRBV4-1 and TRBJ2-2; D not certain. Germline lookup yields CDR1 MGHRA and CDR2 YSYEKL. The CDR3 is 16 amino acids. V gave up 0 bases and J gave up 0 bases, with 8 bases separating them. The chain's CDR3 is CASSQDDPANTGELFF. The CDR3 region has the DNA TGCGCCAGCAGCCAAGATGACCCAGCGAACACCGGGGAGCTGTTTTTT.

In its sample, this clonotype was seen many times. CDR3 in DNA: TGTGCCAGCAGCTACACCGGCGGGACCGGGGAGCTGTTTTTT. It yields the protein CASSYTGGTGELFF. The gene calls are TRBV7-9 and TRBJ2-2, with TRBD2 as a possible D gene (5 bases). Trimming took 4 bases from V and 5 from J, leaving 11 bases between them. Germline CDR1 is SEHNR and CDR2 is FQNEAQ (reference sequence). This CDR3 is built from 14 residues. The variable domain in full, with the rest retrieved from reference TRBV7-9 and TRBJ2-2, is DTGVSQNPRHKITKRGQNVTFRCDPISEHNRLYWYRQTLGQGPEFLTYFQNEAQLEKSRLLSDRFSAERPKGSFSTLEIQRTEQGDSAMYLCASSYTGGTGELFFGEGSRLTVL.

This clonotype was seen repeatedly, ten times or more. The V gene is TRBV27, the J gene TRBJ2-3; TRBD1 matches at 7 bases. Germline assignment: CDR1 MNHEY and CDR2 SMNVEV (reference sequence). This CDR3 has 15 amino acids. The V gene end was trimmed by 4 bases and the J gene end by 2 bases; junction bases not matched to a gene: 6. This CDR3 reads CASSWGQTNTDTQYF. In DNA, the CDR3 is TGTGCCAGCAGTTGGGGACAGACAAACACAGATACGCAGTATTTT.

This clonotype was counted ten times or more. The chain's CDR3 is CASSPSRTGLNEQFF. The CDR3 bases are TGTGCCAGCAGCCCCTCCCGGACAGGGTTAAATGAGCAGTTCTTC. The chain combines TRBV7-3 with TRBJ2-1; 8 nucleotides agree with TRBD1. The CDR3 extends over 15 amino acids. Germline V lookup: CDR1 SGHTA, CDR2 FQGTGA. The V and J ends lost 5 bases and 7 bases, in that order; junction bases with no gene match: 10.